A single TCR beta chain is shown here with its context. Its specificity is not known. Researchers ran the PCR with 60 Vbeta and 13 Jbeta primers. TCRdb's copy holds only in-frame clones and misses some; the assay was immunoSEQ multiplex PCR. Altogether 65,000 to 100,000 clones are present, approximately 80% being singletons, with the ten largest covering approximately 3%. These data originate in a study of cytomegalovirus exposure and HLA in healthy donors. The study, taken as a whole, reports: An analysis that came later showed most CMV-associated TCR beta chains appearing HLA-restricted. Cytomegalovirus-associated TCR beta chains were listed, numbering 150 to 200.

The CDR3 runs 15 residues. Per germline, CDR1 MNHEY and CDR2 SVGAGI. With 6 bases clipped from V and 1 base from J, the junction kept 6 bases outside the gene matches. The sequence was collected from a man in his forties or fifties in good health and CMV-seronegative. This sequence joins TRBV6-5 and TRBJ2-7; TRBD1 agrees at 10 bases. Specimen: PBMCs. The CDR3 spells CASRNRDRGSYEQYF. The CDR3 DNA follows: TGTGCCAGCAGGAACCGGGACAGGGGATCCTACGAGCAGTACTTC.